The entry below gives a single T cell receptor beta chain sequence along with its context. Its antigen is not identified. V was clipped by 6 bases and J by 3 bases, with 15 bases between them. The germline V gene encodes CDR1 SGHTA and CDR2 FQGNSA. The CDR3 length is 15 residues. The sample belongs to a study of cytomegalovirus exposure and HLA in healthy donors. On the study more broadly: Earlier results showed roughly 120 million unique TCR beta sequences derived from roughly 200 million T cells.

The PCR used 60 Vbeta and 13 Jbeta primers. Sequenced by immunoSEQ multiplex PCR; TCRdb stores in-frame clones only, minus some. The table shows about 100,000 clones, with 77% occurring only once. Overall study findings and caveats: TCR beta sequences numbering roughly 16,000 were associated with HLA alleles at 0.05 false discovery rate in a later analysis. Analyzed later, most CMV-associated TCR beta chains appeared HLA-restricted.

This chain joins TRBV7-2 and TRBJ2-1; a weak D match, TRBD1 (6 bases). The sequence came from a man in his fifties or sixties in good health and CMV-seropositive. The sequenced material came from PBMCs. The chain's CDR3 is CASSKDRSFYNEQFF. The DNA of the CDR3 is TGTGCCAGCAGTAAGGACAGAAGCTTCTACAATGAGCAGTTCTTC.